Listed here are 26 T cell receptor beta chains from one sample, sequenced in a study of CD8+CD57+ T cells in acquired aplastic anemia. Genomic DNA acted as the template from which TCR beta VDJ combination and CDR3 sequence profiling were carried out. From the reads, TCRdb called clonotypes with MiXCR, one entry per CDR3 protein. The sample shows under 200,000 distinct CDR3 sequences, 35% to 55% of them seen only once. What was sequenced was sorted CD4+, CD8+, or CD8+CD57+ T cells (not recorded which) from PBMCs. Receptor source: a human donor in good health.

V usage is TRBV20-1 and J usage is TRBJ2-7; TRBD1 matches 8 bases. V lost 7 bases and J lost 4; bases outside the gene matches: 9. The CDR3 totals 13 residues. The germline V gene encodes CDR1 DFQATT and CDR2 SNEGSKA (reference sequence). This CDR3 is CSVRDRGFYEQYF. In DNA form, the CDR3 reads TGCAGTGTTCGAGACAGGGGATTTTACGAGCAGTACTTC.

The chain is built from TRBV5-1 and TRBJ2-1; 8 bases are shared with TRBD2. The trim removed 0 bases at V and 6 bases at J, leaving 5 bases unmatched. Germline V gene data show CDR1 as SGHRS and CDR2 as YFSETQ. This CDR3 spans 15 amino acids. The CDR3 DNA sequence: TGCGCCAGCAGCTTGGTATTAGCGGGGTCCAATGAGCAGTTCTTC. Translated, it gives CASSLVLAGSNEQFF.

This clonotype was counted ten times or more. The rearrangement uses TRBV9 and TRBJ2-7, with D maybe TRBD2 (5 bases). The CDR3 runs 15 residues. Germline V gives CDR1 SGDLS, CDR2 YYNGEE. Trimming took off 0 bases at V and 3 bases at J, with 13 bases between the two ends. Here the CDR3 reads CASSVAPGGLYEQYF. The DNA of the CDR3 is TGTGCCAGCAGCGTAGCACCAGGAGGTCTCTACGAGCAGTACTTC.

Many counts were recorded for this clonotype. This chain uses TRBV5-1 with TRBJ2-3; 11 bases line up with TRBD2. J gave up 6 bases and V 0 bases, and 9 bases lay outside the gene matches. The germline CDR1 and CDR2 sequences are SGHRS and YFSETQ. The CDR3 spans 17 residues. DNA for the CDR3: TGCGCCAGCAGCTTGGAATGGGCGCTAGCGGGAGGCGATACGCAGTATTTT. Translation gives CASSLEWALAGGDTQYF.

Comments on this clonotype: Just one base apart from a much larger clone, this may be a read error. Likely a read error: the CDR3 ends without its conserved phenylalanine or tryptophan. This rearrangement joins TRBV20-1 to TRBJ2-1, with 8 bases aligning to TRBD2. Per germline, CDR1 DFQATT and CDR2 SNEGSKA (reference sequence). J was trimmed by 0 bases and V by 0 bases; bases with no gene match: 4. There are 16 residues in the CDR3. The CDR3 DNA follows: TGCAGTGCTAGAGATATGAGCGGGAGCTCCTACAATGAGCAGTTCCTC. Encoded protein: CSARDMSGSSYNEQFL.

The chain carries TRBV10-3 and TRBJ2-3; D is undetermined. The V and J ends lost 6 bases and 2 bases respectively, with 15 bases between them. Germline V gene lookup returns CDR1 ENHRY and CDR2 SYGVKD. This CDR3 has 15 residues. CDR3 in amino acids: CAIRLGITNTDTQYF. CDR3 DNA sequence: TGTGCCATCAGATTAGGGATAACCAACACAGATACGCAGTATTTT.

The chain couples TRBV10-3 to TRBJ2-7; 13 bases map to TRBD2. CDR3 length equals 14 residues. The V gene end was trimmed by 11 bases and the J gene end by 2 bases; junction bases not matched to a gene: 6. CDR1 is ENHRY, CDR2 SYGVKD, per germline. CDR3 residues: CAVGTSGETYEQYF. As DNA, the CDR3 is TGTGCCGTTGGGACTAGCGGGGAGACCTACGAGCAGTACTTC.

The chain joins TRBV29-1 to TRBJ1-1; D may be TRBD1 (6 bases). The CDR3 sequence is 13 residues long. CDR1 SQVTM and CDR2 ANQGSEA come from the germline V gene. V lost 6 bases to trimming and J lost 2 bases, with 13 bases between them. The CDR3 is CSVPGAGNTEAFF. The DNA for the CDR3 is TGCAGCGTACCAGGGGCTGGAAACACTGAAGCTTTCTTT.

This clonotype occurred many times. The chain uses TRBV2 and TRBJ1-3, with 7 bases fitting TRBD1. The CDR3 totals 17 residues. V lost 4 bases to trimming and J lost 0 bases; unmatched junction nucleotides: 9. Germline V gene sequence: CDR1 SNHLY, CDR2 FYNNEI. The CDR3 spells CASSGQGFALSGNTIYF. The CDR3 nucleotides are TGTGCCAGCAGTGGACAGGGTTTTGCCCTCTCTGGAAACACCATATATTTT.

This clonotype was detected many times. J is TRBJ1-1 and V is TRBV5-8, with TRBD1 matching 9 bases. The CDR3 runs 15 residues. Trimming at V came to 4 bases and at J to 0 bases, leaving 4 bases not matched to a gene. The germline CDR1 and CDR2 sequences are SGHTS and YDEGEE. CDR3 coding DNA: TGTGCCAGCAGCCGGGACAGGGCGATGAACACTGAAGCTTTCTTT. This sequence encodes CASSRDRAMNTEAFF.

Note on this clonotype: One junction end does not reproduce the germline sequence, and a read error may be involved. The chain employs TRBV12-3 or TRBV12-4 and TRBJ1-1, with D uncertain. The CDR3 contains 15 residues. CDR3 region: CAGSPPAAGRSEAFF. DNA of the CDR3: TGTGCCGGCAGTCCCCCAGCGGCAGGCCGCAGTGAAGCTTTCTTT.

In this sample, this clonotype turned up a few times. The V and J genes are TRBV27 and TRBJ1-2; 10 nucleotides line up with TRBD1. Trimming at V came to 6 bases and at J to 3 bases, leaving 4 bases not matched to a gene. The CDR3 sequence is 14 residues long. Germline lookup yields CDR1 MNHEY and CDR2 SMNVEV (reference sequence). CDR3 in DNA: TGTGCCAGCAGAAGAGGGACAGGGGACTATGGCTACACCTTC. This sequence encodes CASRRGTGDYGYTF.

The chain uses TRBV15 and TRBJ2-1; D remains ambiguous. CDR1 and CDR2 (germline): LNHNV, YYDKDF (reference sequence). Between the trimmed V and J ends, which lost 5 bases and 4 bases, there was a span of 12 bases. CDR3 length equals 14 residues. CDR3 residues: CATSAWTEYNEQFF. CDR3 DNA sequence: TGTGCCACCAGCGCATGGACGGAGTACAATGAGCAGTTCTTC. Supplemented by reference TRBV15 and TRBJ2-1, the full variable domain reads DAMVIQNPRYQVTQFGKPVTLSCSQTLNHNVMYWYQQKSSQAPKLLFHYYDKDFNNEADTPDNFQSRRPNTSFCFLDIRSPGLGDTAMYLCATSAWTEYNEQFFGPGTRLTVL.

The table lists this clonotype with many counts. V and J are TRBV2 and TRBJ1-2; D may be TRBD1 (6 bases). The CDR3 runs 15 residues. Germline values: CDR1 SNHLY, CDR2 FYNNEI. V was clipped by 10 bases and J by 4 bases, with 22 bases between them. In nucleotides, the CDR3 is TGTGCCACCAGCCACAAAGACAGGAGGATCTATGGCTACACCTTC. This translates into CATSHKDRRIYGYTF.

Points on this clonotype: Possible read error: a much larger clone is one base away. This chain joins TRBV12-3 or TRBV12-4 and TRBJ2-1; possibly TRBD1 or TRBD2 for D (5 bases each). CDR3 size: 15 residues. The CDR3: CARSWTGGSYNEQFF. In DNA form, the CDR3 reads TGTGCCAGAAGTTGGACTGGGGGCTCCTACAATGAGCAGTTCTTC.

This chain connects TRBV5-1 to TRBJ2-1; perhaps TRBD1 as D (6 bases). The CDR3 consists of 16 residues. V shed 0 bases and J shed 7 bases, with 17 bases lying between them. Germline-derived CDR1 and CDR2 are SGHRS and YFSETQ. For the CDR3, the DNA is TGCGCCAGCAGCTTGGGGGACATAGGGGTATTGAATGAGCAGTTCTTC. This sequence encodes CASSLGDIGVLNEQFF.

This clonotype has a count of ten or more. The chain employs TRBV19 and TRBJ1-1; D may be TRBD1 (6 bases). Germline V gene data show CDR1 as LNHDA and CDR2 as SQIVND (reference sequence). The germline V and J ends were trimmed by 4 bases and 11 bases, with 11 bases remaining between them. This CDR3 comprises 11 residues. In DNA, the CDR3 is TGTGCCAGTAGTAGGGGGGGGCTGGCTTTCTTT. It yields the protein CASSRGGLAFF.

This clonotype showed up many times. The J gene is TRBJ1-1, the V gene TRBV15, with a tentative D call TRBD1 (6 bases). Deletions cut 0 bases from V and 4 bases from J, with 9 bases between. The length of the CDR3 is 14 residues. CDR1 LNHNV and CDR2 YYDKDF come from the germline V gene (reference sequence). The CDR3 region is CATSREQGLTEAFF. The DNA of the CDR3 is TGTGCCACCAGCAGAGAGCAGGGGCTCACTGAAGCTTTCTTT.

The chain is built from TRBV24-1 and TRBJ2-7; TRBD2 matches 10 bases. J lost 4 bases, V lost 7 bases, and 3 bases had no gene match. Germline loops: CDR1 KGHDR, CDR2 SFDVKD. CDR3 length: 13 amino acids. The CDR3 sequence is CATRRLAGYEQYF. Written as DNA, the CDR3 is TGTGCCACCAGACGACTAGCGGGTTACGAGCAGTACTTC.

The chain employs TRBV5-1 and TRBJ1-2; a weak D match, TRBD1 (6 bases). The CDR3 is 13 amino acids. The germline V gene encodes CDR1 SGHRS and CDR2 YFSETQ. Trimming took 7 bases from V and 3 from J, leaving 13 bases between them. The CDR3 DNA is TGCGCCAGCGGATTGGGACACGACTATGGCTACACCTTC. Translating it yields CASGLGHDYGYTF.

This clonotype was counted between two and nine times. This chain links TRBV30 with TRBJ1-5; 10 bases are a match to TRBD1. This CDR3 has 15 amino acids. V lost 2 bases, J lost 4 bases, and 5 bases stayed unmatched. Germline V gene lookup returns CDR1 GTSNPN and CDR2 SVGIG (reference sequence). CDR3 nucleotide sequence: TGTGCCTGGAGTAAGGGACAGGGGATTAATCAGCCCCAGCATTTT. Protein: CAWSKGQGINQPQHF.

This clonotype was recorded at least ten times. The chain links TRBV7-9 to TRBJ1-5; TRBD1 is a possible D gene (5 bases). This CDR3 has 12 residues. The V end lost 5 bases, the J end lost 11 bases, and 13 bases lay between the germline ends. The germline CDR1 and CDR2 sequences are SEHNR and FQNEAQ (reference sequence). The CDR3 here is CASSPGDLAQHF. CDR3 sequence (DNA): TGTGCCAGCAGCCCCGGGGACCTCGCCCAGCATTTT.

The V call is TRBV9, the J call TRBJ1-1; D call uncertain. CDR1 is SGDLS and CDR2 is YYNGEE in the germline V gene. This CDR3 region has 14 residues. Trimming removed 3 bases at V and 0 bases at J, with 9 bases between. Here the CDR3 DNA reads TGTGCCAGCAGCGATCGTGACATGAACACTGAAGCTTTCTTT. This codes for CASSDRDMNTEAFF.

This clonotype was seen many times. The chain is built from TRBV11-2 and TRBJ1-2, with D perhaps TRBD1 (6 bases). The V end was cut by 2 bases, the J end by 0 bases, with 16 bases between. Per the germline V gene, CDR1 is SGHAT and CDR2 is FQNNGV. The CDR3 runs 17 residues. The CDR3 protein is CASSLTGGQKANYGYTF. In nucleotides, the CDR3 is TGTGCCAGCAGCTTAACCGGAGGACAGAAAGCTAACTATGGCTACACCTTC. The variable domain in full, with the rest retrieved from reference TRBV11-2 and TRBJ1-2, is EAGVAQSPRYKIIEKRQSVAFWCNPISGHATLYWYQQILGQGPKLLIQFQNNGVVDDSQLPKDRFSAERLKGVDSTLKIQPAKLEDSAVYLCASSLTGGQKANYGYTFGSGTRLTVV.

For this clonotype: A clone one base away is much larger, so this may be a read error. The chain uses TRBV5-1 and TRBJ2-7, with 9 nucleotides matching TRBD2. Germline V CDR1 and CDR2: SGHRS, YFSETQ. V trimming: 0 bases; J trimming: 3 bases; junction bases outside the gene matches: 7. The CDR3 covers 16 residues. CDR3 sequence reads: CASSLGTGGRGYEQYF. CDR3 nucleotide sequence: TGCGCCAGCAGCTTGGGGACTGGCGGGAGGGGCTACGAGCAGTACTTC.

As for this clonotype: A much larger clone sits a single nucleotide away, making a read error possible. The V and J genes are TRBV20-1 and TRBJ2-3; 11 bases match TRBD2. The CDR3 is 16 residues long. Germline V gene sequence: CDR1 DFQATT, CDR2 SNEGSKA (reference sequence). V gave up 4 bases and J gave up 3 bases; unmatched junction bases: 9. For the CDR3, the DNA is TGCAGTGCTATTACTAGCGGGAGTTTTAGTACAGATACGCAGTATTTT. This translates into CSAITSGSFSTDTQYF.